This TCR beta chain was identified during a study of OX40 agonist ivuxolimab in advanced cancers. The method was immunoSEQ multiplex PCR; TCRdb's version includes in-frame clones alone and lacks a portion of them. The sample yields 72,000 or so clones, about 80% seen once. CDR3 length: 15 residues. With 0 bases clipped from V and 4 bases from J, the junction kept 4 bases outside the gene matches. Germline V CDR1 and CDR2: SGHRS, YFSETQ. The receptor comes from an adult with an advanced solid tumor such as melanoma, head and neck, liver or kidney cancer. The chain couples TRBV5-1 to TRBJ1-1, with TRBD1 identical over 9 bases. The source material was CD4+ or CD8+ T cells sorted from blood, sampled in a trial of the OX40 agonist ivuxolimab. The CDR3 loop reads CASSLGTGDTTEAFF. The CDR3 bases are TGCGCCAGCAGCTTGGGGACAGGGGATACCACTGAAGCTTTCTTT. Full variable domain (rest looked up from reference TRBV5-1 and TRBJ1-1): KAGVTQTPRYLIKTRGQQVTLSCSPISGHRSVSWYQQTPGQGLQFLFEYFSETQRNKGNFPGRFSGRQFSNSRSEMNVSTLELGDSALYLCASSLGTGDTTEAFFGQGTRLTVV.